This T cell receptor beta chain came from a study of cytomegalovirus exposure and HLA in healthy donors. About the study: There were about 85 million unique TCRs (from HLA-typed donors) in an early data release. Findings and caveats of the study: The number of N-insertions in an Asian-associated ancestry cluster was reportedly below the approximately 600-donor mean in a later analysis. The sole available immune exposure information was CMV serostatus.

V gave up 2 bases and J gave up 14 bases, with 18 bases separating them. The CDR3 extends over 13 amino acids. Germline CDR1 is SNHLY and CDR2 is FYNNEI. The PCR had 60 Vbeta and 13 Jbeta primers. Profiling relied on immunoSEQ multiplex PCR, and the TCRdb table lists in-frame clones only, not all of them. This sample has about 130,000 clones, with more than 65% found just once. Notes on this clone: Antigen unknown.

Nominal health characterized the donors when sampled, though unrecorded immune exposures were likely. This clonotype was sampled from a man in his fifties or sixties in good health and CMV-seronegative. The sample taken for sequencing was PBMCs. This rearrangement joins TRBV2 to TRBJ1-2, with D perhaps TRBD1 (5 bases). In DNA, the CDR3 is TGTGCCAGCAGTGAAATAATACAGGCCGCTAATACCTTC. This translates into CASSEIIQAANTF.